This T cell receptor beta chain derives from a study of beta chain features in type 1 diabetes. For this clone: Its antigen is unidentified.

Of the isolated RNA, all was reverse transcribed, and so the sequenced material was expressed TCRB transcripts. TCRdb keeps only in-frame clones here, not all; method: immunoSEQ multiplex PCR. The sample carries over 500,000 clones, less than 20% recorded once. The ends were cut back, 0 bases at V and 1 base at J, with 13 bases in the middle. Germline assignment: CDR1 LNHNV and CDR2 YYDKDF (reference sequence). The CDR3 spans 17 residues. The study, taken as a whole, reports: In all four CD4+ subsets, TCRB CDR3 length was significantly, moderately reduced in type 1 diabetes.

Based on CD45RO/CCR7/CD25/CD127/CD95/CD27, CD4+ regulatory, stem cell-like memory, naive and central memory cells were sorted. Sequencing input: naive CD4+ T cells from blood. J is TRBJ1-5 and V is TRBV15; no definite D call. The TCR sequence derives from a man aged 18-30 years in good health. In DNA form, the CDR3 reads TGTGCCACCAGCAGAGATTCCCCCCGAGGGAGCAATCAGCCCCAGCATTTT. As protein: CATSRDSPRGSNQPQHF. The variable domain in full, with the rest retrieved from reference TRBV15 and TRBJ1-5, is DAMVIQNPRYQVTQFGKPVTLSCSQTLNHNVMYWYQQKSSQAPKLLFHYYDKDFNNEADTPDNFQSRRPNTSFCFLDIRSPGLGDTAMYLCATSRDSPRGSNQPQHFGDGTRLSIL.